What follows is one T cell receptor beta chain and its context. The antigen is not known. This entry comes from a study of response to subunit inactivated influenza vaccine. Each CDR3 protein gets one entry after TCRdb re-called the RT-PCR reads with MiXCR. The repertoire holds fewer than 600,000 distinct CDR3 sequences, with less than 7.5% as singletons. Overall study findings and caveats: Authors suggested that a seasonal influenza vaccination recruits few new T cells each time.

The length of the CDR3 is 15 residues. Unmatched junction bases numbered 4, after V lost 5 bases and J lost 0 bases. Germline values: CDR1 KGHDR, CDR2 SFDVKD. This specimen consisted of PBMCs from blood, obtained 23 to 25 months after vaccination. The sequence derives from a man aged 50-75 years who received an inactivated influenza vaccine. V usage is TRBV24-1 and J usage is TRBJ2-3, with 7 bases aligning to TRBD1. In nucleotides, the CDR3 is TGTGCCACCAGTGGACAGGGCCCAAGCACAGATACGCAGTATTTT. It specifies CATSGQGPSTDTQYF.